What follows are 11 T cell receptor beta chains derived from one specimen sequenced in a study of T cell responses to AZD1222 COVID-19 vaccine. TCRdb's copy holds only in-frame clones and misses some; the assay was immunoSEQ multiplex PCR. The sample yields some 100,000 clones, around nine tenths seen once. The sample in question was peripheral blood, obtained 28 days after the second AZD1222 dose. Every receptor here comes from an adult who received the AZD1222 COVID-19 vaccine.

The gene calls are TRBV2 and TRBJ1-1; 8 positions agree with TRBD1. CDR1 is SNHLY and CDR2 is FYNNEI in the germline V gene. The CDR3 runs to 14 residues. The J segment lost 3 bases and the V segment lost 7 bases, leaving 7 bases of the junction unmatched. The chain's CDR3 is CASKITGGDTEAFF. The CDR3 DNA is TGTGCCAGCAAAATAACAGGGGGGGACACTGAAGCTTTCTTT.

The rearrangement joins TRBV7-6 to TRBJ1-3; D uncertain. Deletions cut 2 bases from V and 2 bases from J, with 4 bases between. CDR1 SGHVS and CDR2 FNYEAQ come from the germline V gene. The CDR3 is 13 residues long. The CDR3 coding sequence is TGTGCCAGCAGCTTAAATGCTGGAAACACCATATATTTT. Translation gives CASSLNAGNTIYF.

The chain has TRBV7-2 and TRBJ2-7; D tentatively reads TRBD1 or TRBD2 (5 bases each). This CDR3 contains 15 residues. The V end lost 5 bases, the J end lost 7 bases, and 21 bases lay between the germline ends. The germline CDR1 and CDR2 sequences are SGHTA and FQGNSA. In nucleotides, the CDR3 is TGTGCCAGCAGCGTCTCCGGGACCCAGGTAGGGGAGCAGTACTTC. Its protein product is CASSVSGTQVGEQYF. Drawing the rest from reference TRBV7-2 and TRBJ2-7, the complete variable domain is GAGVSQSPSNKVTEKGKDVELRCDPISGHTALYWYRQSLGQGLEFLIYFQGNSAPDKSGLPSDRFSAERTGGSVSTLTIQRTQQEDSAVYLCASSVSGTQVGEQYFGPGTRLTVT.

The genes are TRBV19 and TRBJ1-2; 7 positions agree with TRBD1. CDR1 and CDR2 (germline): LNHDA, SQIVND (reference sequence). Trimming removed 0 bases from V and 7 bases from J; junction bases left unmatched: 11. The CDR3 runs 16 residues. Written as DNA, the CDR3 is TGTGCCAGTAGTATAGATCCTGGCAGGGGGTTTGTTGGCTACACCTTC. Translation gives CASSIDPGRGFVGYTF.

The V gene is TRBV2, the J gene TRBJ1-3, with D tentatively TRBD1 (5 bases). With 6 bases removed from V and 4 bases from J, the gap between germline ends came to 10 bases. This CDR3 has 13 amino acids. Germline V CDR1 and CDR2: SNHLY, FYNNEI. Here the CDR3 reads CASRGPRGNTIYF. The CDR3 coding sequence is TGTGCCAGCAGGGGGCCCCGGGGAAACACCATATATTTT.

V usage is TRBV28 and J usage is TRBJ2-5; 8 bases line up with TRBD2. Germline assignment: CDR1 MDHEN and CDR2 SYDVKM. Trimming removed 4 bases from V and 7 bases from J; junction bases left unmatched: 8. There are 14 residues in the CDR3. CDR3 loop: CASSWGGLAGTQYF. CDR3 nucleotides: TGTGCCAGCAGTTGGGGTGGACTAGCTGGGACCCAGTACTTC.

V usage is TRBV30 and J usage is TRBJ2-1; D may correspond to TRBD1 or TRBD2 (5 bases each). In germline, CDR1 is GTSNPN, CDR2 SVGIG (reference sequence). CDR3 length: 17 amino acids. The V end was cut by 2 bases, the J end by 7 bases, with 24 bases between. The CDR3 region has the DNA TGTGCCTGGAGTAGGGAGAAAGCTGGGGGATACCGAAATGAGCAGTTCTTC. It translates to CAWSREKAGGYRNEQFF.

This chain joins TRBV7-2 and TRBJ2-5; D is perhaps TRBD2 (6 bases). V was pared by 6 bases and J by 2 bases, with 10 bases between. Germline values: CDR1 SGHTA, CDR2 FQGNSA. This CDR3 contains 13 residues. As DNA, the CDR3 is TGTGCCAGCAGGGCGGGGCTTCAAGAGACCCAGTACTTC. Translated: CASRAGLQETQYF.

Only a few counts were recorded for this clone. The rearrangement joins TRBV4-1 to TRBJ2-1, with 8 bases aligning to TRBD1. The ends lost 2 bases at V and 9 bases at J; junction bases unmatched: 3. CDR1 MGHRA and CDR2 YSYEKL come from the germline V gene. This CDR3 region has 13 residues. In DNA form, the CDR3 reads TGCGCCAGCAGCCAATGGACAGGGAGTGAGCAGTTCTTC. It is translated as CASSQWTGSEQFF.

V and J are TRBV5-1 and TRBJ1-6, with D unresolved. V was trimmed by 0 bases and J by 7 bases, leaving 8 bases between them. The CDR3 is 14 amino acids. Germline V gene lookup returns CDR1 SGHRS and CDR2 YFSETQ. CDR3 sequence reads: CASSLDILNSPLHF. The CDR3 nucleotides are TGCGCCAGCAGCTTGGACATTTTGAATTCACCCCTCCACTTT.

The J gene is TRBJ1-3, the V gene TRBV10-3; the match to TRBD1 covers 7 bases. The trim removed 11 bases at V and 4 bases at J, leaving 11 bases unmatched. The CDR3 has 14 amino acids. Germline CDR1 and CDR2: ENHRY and SYGVKD. The CDR3, as DNA: TGTGCCGCAAAGAAGGGGGCCTCCGGAAACACCATATATTTT. As protein: CAAKKGASGNTIYF.